This entry lists 22 T cell receptor beta chains sequenced from one sample in a study of identical twins. TCRdb independently ran MiXCR on the 5' RACE reads; one entry per CDR3 protein. In the table there are about 470,000 distinct CDR3 sequences, 20% to 25% of which are singletons. This same sample was also taken into another study, of T cells expressing NK-cell markers.

Sequencing was done on a sample of CD4+ T cells sorted from blood. Every receptor here comes from a woman aged 18-29 years in good health.

This clonotype was seen repeatedly, ten times or more. The J gene is TRBJ2-2, the V gene TRBV12-3 or TRBV12-4; TRBD1 might be the D (5 bases). The CDR3 is made up of 13 amino acids. V shed 3 bases and J shed 6 bases, with 8 bases lying between them. CDR3 sequence reads: CASSFQGSGELFF. CDR3 sequence (DNA): TGTGCCAGCAGTTTTCAGGGATCCGGGGAGCTGTTTTTT.

This clonotype was observed a few times. This chain links TRBV11-1 with TRBJ1-2; D is perhaps TRBD1 (5 bases). Trimming took off 7 bases at V and 4 bases at J, with 28 bases between the two ends. This CDR3 spans 18 amino acids. Germline V gives CDR1 SGHAT, CDR2 FQDESV (reference sequence). This CDR3 is CASTQGGRVSSRFYGYTF. The CDR3 nucleotides are TGTGCCAGCACCCAGGGCGGCAGGGTGTCGAGTCGGTTCTATGGCTACACCTTC.

This clonotype was picked up a small number of times. The gene calls are TRBV27 and TRBJ1-1; TRBD1 is a possible D gene (6 bases). Trimming cost V 3 bases and J 4 bases, with 15 bases left between them. Germline CDR1 and CDR2: MNHEY and SMNVEV (reference sequence). The CDR3 length is 15 residues. CDR3 DNA sequence: TGTGCCAGCAGTTTCGGGGGGCTGGTTAGCACTGAAGCTTTCTTT. This translates into CASSFGGLVSTEAFF.

This chain connects TRBV20-1 to TRBJ2-1, with a tentative D call TRBD2 (5 bases). This CDR3 is 15 amino acids long. CDR1 and CDR2 from the germline V gene are DFQATT and SNEGSKA (reference sequence). V was trimmed by 0 bases and J by 4 bases, leaving 13 bases between them. The CDR3 DNA reads as TGCAGTGCTAGAGATATGGGAGTGGCATACAATGAGCAGTTCTTC. It codes for CSARDMGVAYNEQFF.

This rearrangement joins TRBV7-6 to TRBJ2-1; D might be TRBD1 (5 bases). V gave up 5 bases and J gave up 2 bases, with 13 bases separating them. CDR3 length: 15 residues. From germline, CDR1 is SGHVS and CDR2 FNYEAQ. The CDR3 DNA is TGTGCCAGCAGCCTGGACACGGGCGCCTACAATGAGCAGTTCTTC. Translating gives CASSLDTGAYNEQFF.

The chain employs TRBV11-2 and TRBJ2-4, with D perhaps being TRBD1 or TRBD2 (5 bases each). V gave up 5 bases and J gave up 3 bases, with 17 bases separating them. The germline CDR1 and CDR2 sequences are SGHAT and FQNNGV. This CDR3 is built from 16 residues. For the CDR3, the DNA is TGTGCCAGCAGCCGTCTTAGGGGAGTGGGCAAAAACATTCAGTACTTC. It encodes CASSRLRGVGKNIQYF.

The CDR3 DNA is TGTGCCAGCTCACCGGAGAGTGGGGCCAACGTCCTGACTTTC. Protein: CASSPESGANVLTF. The chain links TRBV18 to TRBJ2-6, with D unclear. V was pared by 3 bases and J by 3 bases, with 6 bases between. Germline CDR1 and CDR2: KGHSH and LQKENI. This CDR3 contains 14 residues.

This clonotype has just a few counts. The gene calls are TRBV15 and TRBJ1-1; 7 bases are a match to TRBD1. The CDR3 is 14 amino acids. J lost 8 bases, V lost 0 bases, and 6 bases had no gene match. The germline gives CDR1 LNHNV, CDR2 YYDKDF (reference sequence). CDR3 in DNA: TGTGCCACCAGCAGAGATCTAGACAGGGAGGAAGCTTTCTTT. This gives the protein CATSRDLDREEAFF.

V is TRBV18 and J is TRBJ2-7; no firm D call. CDR3 length: 14 residues. Germline-derived CDR1 and CDR2 are KGHSH and LQKENI. The V end lost 6 bases, the J end lost 5 bases, and 17 bases lay between the germline ends. The CDR3 protein is CASSRGGLSDEQYF. The CDR3 nucleotides read TGTGCCAGCTCTCGCGGCGGTTTGTCAGACGAGCAGTACTTC.

The chain combines TRBV20-1 with TRBJ2-1; 10 nucleotides match TRBD2. This CDR3 is built from 16 residues. In germline, CDR1 is DFQATT, CDR2 SNEGSKA (reference sequence). The V segment lost 3 bases and the J segment 0 bases; nucleotides outside the gene matches: 5. In DNA form, the CDR3 reads TGCAGTGCTAGTTTCCTAGCGGGAGACTCCTACAATGAGCAGTTCTTC. Translating gives CSASFLAGDSYNEQFF.

The genes are TRBV6-2 or TRBV6-3 and TRBJ2-7; D might be TRBD2 (6 bases). The CDR3 contains 15 residues. Trimming shortened V by 7 bases and J by 1 base, and 17 bases separated the two germline ends. The germline CDR1 and CDR2 sequences are MNHEY and SVGEGT. The CDR3 bases are TGTGCCAGCATTCCCTTTCTCAGCGGGTCCTACGAGCAGTACTTC. Translation: CASIPFLSGSYEQYF.

This clonotype was counted ten times or more. The chain joins TRBV7-8 to TRBJ2-7; D is possibly TRBD2 (6 bases). This CDR3 has 12 amino acids. Germline V lookup: CDR1 SGHVS, CDR2 FQNEAQ. Between the trimmed V and J ends, which lost 4 bases and 4 bases, there was a span of 8 bases. For the CDR3, the DNA is TGTGCCAGCAGCTCGGAGGGGTACGAGCAGTACTTC. Translated, it gives CASSSEGYEQYF.

The V gene is TRBV25-1, the J gene TRBJ2-2; D is ambiguous. V lost 6 bases to trimming and J lost 4 bases, with 12 bases between them. The CDR3 spans 14 residues. Germline CDR1 reads MGHDK; CDR2 reads SYGVNS. The CDR3 bases are TGTGCCAGCAGCCCCCTAGGTTTCACCGGGGAGCTGTTTTTT. This translates into CASSPLGFTGELFF.

This rearrangement joins TRBV5-1 to TRBJ2-1; 8 bases align to TRBD1. This CDR3 spans 16 amino acids. Germline V lookup: CDR1 SGHRS, CDR2 YFSETQ. Germline trimming cut 3 bases from V and 7 bases from J; bases unmatched to any gene: 12. CDR3 DNA sequence: TGCGCCAGCAGCTATAACCCTGGACAGGGAAGGAATGAGCAGTTCTTC. It yields the protein CASSYNPGQGRNEQFF. Supplemented by reference TRBV5-1 and TRBJ2-1, the full variable domain reads KAGVTQTPRYLIKTRGQQVTLSCSPISGHRSVSWYQQTPGQGLQFLFEYFSETQRNKGNFPGRFSGRQFSNSRSEMNVSTLELGDSALYLCASSYNPGQGRNEQFFGPGTRLTVL.

This clonotype has only a few counts. The chain employs TRBV7-9 and TRBJ2-7; D possibly corresponds to TRBD1 (7 bases). CDR1 and CDR2 from the germline V gene are SEHNR and FQNEAQ (reference sequence). There are 15 residues in the CDR3. V was clipped by 2 bases and J by 0 bases, with 11 bases between them. The CDR3 DNA reads TGTGCCAGCAGCTTAATCAGGGGGGCCTCCTACGAGCAGTACTTC. Translating it yields CASSLIRGASYEQYF. Using reference TRBV7-9 and TRBJ2-7 for the parts outside the CDR3, the full variable domain is DTGVSQNPRHKITKRGQNVTFRCDPISEHNRLYWYRQTLGQGPEFLTYFQNEAQLEKSRLLSDRFSAERPKGSFSTLEIQRTEQGDSAMYLCASSLIRGASYEQYFGPGTRLTVT.

The chain links TRBV5-1 to TRBJ2-5, with a weak D call TRBD2 (5 bases). The ends were cut back, 0 bases at V and 4 bases at J, with 16 bases in the middle. Germline CDR1 reads SGHRS; CDR2 reads YFSETQ. The CDR3 sequence is 16 residues long. DNA for the CDR3: TGCGCCAGCAGCTTGGAGACACTAGGTTTCGCAGAGACCCAGTACTTC. Translated, it gives CASSLETLGFAETQYF.

The CDR3 DNA reads as TGTGCCAGTAGTATGGCCGCTCGGGACGGAAATGAGCAGTTCTTC. Its translation is CASSMAARDGNEQFF. The chain combines TRBV19 with TRBJ2-1; D could derive from TRBD1 or TRBD2 (5 bases each). The CDR3 runs 15 residues. The germline gives CDR1 LNHDA, CDR2 SQIVND (reference sequence). Trimming took off 3 bases at V and 7 bases at J, with 16 bases between the two ends.

This clonotype turned up a few times. This sequence joins TRBV10-3 and TRBJ2-3; 10 positions agree with TRBD2. CDR1 is ENHRY and CDR2 is SYGVKD in the germline V gene. This CDR3 has 13 amino acids. The V segment lost 2 bases and the J segment 9 bases; nucleotides outside the gene matches: 2. CDR3 protein: CAISEDSGGTQYF. The CDR3 DNA is TGTGCCATCAGTGAGGATAGCGGGGGGACGCAGTATTTT.

The chain couples TRBV29-1 to TRBJ1-1; 7 nucleotides agree with TRBD1. The V segment lost 4 bases and the J segment 4 bases; nucleotides outside the gene matches: 15. The CDR3 consists of 16 residues. Per germline, CDR1 SQVTM and CDR2 ANQGSEA. The CDR3 sequence: CSVVGSAGGIGTEAFF. The CDR3 nucleotides are TGCAGCGTTGTCGGGTCGGCAGGGGGTATCGGCACTGAAGCTTTCTTT.

This clonotype was seen more than once but under ten times. The chain has TRBV6-5 and TRBJ1-1; the D is unclear. Trimming left V 2 bases short and J 2 bases short, with 12 bases between. The CDR3 is made up of 15 amino acids. CDR1 and CDR2 from the germline V gene are MNHEY and SVGAGI. The CDR3 region is CASSYKPGRNTEAFF. The CDR3 DNA is TGTGCCAGCAGTTACAAGCCGGGAAGAAACACTGAAGCTTTCTTT.

This clonotype has only a few counts. This chain links TRBV7-2 with TRBJ2-1; D possibly corresponds to TRBD1 (5 bases). Looked up from germline, CDR1 is SGHTA and CDR2 is FQGNSA. The V gene lost 2 bases and the J gene lost 6 bases, with 8 bases spanning the gap. This CDR3 contains 13 residues. CDR3 nucleotides: TGTGCCAGCAGCTTATTCCAGGGCAATGAGCAGTTCTTC. Translating gives CASSLFQGNEQFF.

In its sample, this clonotype was seen a few times. The chain uses TRBV14 and TRBJ1-1; D may be TRBD1 (6 bases). Looked up from germline, CDR1 is SGHDN and CDR2 is FVKESK. V gave up 7 bases and J gave up 10 bases, with 13 bases separating them. The CDR3 contains 11 residues. CDR3 region: CASKRGAGAFF. Here the CDR3 DNA reads TGTGCCAGCAAAAGGGGGGCTGGAGCTTTCTTT. The entire variable domain, with the rest obtained from reference TRBV14 and TRBJ1-1, is as follows: EAGVTQFPSHSVIEKGQTVTLRCDPISGHDNLYWYRRVMGKEIKFLLHFVKESKQDESGMPNNRFLAERTGGTYSTLKVQPAELEDSGVYFCASKRGAGAFFGQGTRLTVV.